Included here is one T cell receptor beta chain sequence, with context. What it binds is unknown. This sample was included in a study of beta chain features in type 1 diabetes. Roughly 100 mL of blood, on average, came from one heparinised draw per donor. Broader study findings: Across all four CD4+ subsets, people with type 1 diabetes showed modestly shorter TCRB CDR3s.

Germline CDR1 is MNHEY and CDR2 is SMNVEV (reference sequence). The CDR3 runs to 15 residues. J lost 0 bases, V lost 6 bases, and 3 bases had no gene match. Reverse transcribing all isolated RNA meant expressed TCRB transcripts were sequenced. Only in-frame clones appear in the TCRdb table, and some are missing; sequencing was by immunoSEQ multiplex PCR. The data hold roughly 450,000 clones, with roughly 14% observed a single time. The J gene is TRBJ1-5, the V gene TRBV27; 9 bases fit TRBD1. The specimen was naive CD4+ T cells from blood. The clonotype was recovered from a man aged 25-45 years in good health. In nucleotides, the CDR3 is TGTGCCAGCAGGCCACAGGGGGCTAGCAATCAGCCCCAGCATTTT. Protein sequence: CASRPQGASNQPQHF.